Given below is one T cell receptor (beta chain) in context. The data originate from a study of blood T cell repertoires in COVID-19. Study overall: The study drew acute and convalescent COVID-19 samples from the United States, Italy and Spain. Sample material is recorded as cDNA or gDNA derived from T cells, B-cell-depleted T cells, or PBMCs.

TCRdb's copy holds only in-frame clones and misses some; the assay was immunoSEQ multiplex PCR. In the table there are 250,000 to 350,000 clones, 85% to 90% of which are singletons. Trimming left V 4 bases short and J 3 bases short, with 14 bases between. This CDR3 is 15 amino acids long. Germline V gene sequence: CDR1 SGHRS, CDR2 YFSETQ. In Cohort 3, a recovered donor had either two negative PCRs, clearance, or symptom resolution. The source is a woman aged 18-35 years who had recovered from COVID-19. V usage is TRBV5-1 and J usage is TRBJ1-5, with D perhaps TRBD1 (5 bases). The sequencing sample was made of PBMCs or T cells enriched from blood (not recorded which). The CDR3 nucleotides read TGCGCCAGCAGCCCTGGGGCAGAACCCAATCAGCCCCAGCATTTT. The encoded protein is CASSPGAEPNQPQHF.